Below, 17 T cell receptor beta chains from the same sample are listed, as sequenced in a study of metastatic and nonmetastatic thyroid tumors. TCRdb called clones again from the PCR reads with MiXCR. Of about 5,000 clones listed, around 30% are singletons. Thyroid surgery had not been preceded by any treatment in any patient. The material sequenced was adjacent normal tissue. The receptors here all came from a female donor with papillary thyroid cancer or a benign thyroid nodule (not recorded which). Some clones in this sample may be carry-over from other donors' samples.

The V and J genes are TRBV11-2 and TRBJ2-7; TRBD1 aligns across 9 bases. V gave up 3 bases and J gave up 5 bases; unmatched junction bases: 5. Looked up from germline, CDR1 is SGHAT and CDR2 is FQNNGV. CDR3 length: 14 amino acids. The CDR3 DNA is TGTGCCAGCAGCTTTGGACAGGGGAAACACGAGCAGTACTTC. This gives the protein CASSFGQGKHEQYF.

In this sample, this clone turned up once. This sequence joins TRBV9 and TRBJ1-2; 11 bases agree with TRBD1. The CDR3 runs 17 residues. J gave up 7 bases and V 4 bases, and 15 bases lay outside the gene matches. The germline CDR1 and CDR2 sequences are SGDLS and YYNGEE. This chain's CDR3 is CASSLMDRGRGTGGYTF. CDR3 bases: TGTGCCAGCAGCTTAATGGACAGGGGGCGAGGAACTGGTGGCTACACCTTC.

This clone was seen a few times. The chain couples TRBV19 to TRBJ2-3; the D gene is possibly TRBD1 (7 bases). V lost 4 bases to trimming and J lost 4 bases, with 15 bases between them. CDR1 LNHDA and CDR2 SQIVND come from the germline V gene (reference sequence). The CDR3 contains 15 residues. The CDR3 DNA is TGTGCCAGTAGTACCTCTCAGGGGGGTTCAGATACGCAGTATTTT. Amino acid sequence: CASSTSQGGSDTQYF.

In DNA, the CDR3 is TGTGCCAGCAGCTTGATGACCAGCTCTGGAAACACCATATATTTT. This encodes CASSLMTSSGNTIYF. The chain links TRBV11-3 to TRBJ1-3; D uncertain. CDR1 is SGHNT, CDR2 YENEEA, per germline. V gave up 3 bases and J gave up 0 bases, with 9 bases separating them. The CDR3 covers 15 residues.

In its sample, this clone ranks as medium-sized. The CDR3 DNA is TGTGCCAGCAGTGGGGTTTCGTTAAGCTCTGGGGCCAACGTCCTGACTTTC. This translates into CASSGVSLSSGANVLTF. The genes are TRBV6-1 and TRBJ2-6; no definite D call. Trimming removed 4 bases at V and 0 bases at J, with 13 bases between. Germline CDR1 reads MNHNS; CDR2 reads SASEGT. The CDR3 sequence is 17 residues long.

By share of the sample, this clone is medium-sized. V usage is TRBV6-1 and J usage is TRBJ1-1; TRBD1 aligns across 7 bases. Losses at the gene ends were 8 bases for V and 9 bases for J; bases not matched to a gene: 9. The CDR3 loop spans 12 amino acids. Germline loops: CDR1 MNHNS, CDR2 SASEGT. The CDR3 DNA sequence: TGTGCCAGCCGAGAGACAGGGACCCAAGCTTTCTTT. Translation gives CASRETGTQAFF.

This clone was counted only a few times. The junction departs from the called germline gene at one end, perhaps through a read error. The chain recombines TRBV4-3 with TRBJ2-3; TRBD1 agrees at 7 bases. The V gene's germline CDR1 is LGHNA and CDR2 YSLEER. The CDR3 runs 15 residues. The CDR3 sequence: CASRRRDSLTGTQYF. For the CDR3, the DNA is TGCGCCAGCAGACGCCGGGACAGCCTCACAGGTACGCAGTATTTT.

Details on this clone: Compared with germline, one end of the junction differs, possibly owing to a read error. DNA of the CDR3: TGTGCCAGCAGCTCTGAAATAGCGGGAGTGAAGACCAAGTACTTC. Its protein is CASSSEIAGVKTKYF. This chain connects TRBV7-8 to TRBJ2-5; 9 positions agree with TRBD2. The CDR3 is 15 amino acids. CDR1 is SGHVS, CDR2 FQNEAQ, per germline.

By proportion, this clone is medium-sized. The chain joins TRBV5-6 to TRBJ1-5; 7 positions match TRBD1. The CDR3 spans 17 residues. Trimming cost V 4 bases and J 3 bases; bases outside gene matches: 13. Looked up from germline, CDR1 is SGHDT and CDR2 is YYEEEE. The CDR3 nucleotides read TGTGCCAGCAGCCTGAACAGGGGAGGGCGATTCAATCAGCCCCAGCATTTT. Protein product: CASSLNRGGRFNQPQHF.

This clone was detected only a few times. This chain links TRBV6-2 or TRBV6-3 with TRBJ2-1; 15 bases are a match to TRBD2. The CDR3 spans 16 residues. V was clipped by 8 bases and J by 6 bases; unmatched bases: 8. CDR1 MNHEY and CDR2 SVGEGT come from the germline V gene. CDR3 nucleotides: TGTGCCAGCGCGGGACTAGCGGGAGGAGAGGGCAATGAGCAGTTCTTC. The encoded protein is CASAGLAGGEGNEQFF.

By frequency in the sample, this clone is medium-sized. The chain employs TRBV12-5 and TRBJ2-5; D perhaps matches TRBD2 (6 bases). CDR3 length: 14 amino acids. Germline lookup yields CDR1 LGHNT and CDR2 FRNRAP. Trimming stripped 1 base from V and 5 bases from J, with 11 bases between. This chain's CDR3 is CASGLGGTLETQYF. In DNA form, the CDR3 reads TGTGCTAGTGGTTTGGGCGGGACTCTGGAGACCCAGTACTTC.

This clone is medium-sized in the sample. The chain carries TRBV9 and TRBJ2-7; 7 nucleotides align to TRBD1. The CDR3 contains 15 residues. Per the germline V gene, CDR1 is SGDLS and CDR2 is YYNGEE. V lost 3 bases and J lost 2; bases outside the gene matches: 8. The CDR3 region has the DNA TGTGCCAGCAGCGCCTTCGATACAGGGGCCTACGAGCAGTACTTC. This encodes CASSAFDTGAYEQYF.

This clone was picked up one time. A single base separates this from a much larger clone, so it may be a read error. Other nucleotide sequences from this sample produce the same CDR3. The gene calls are TRBV5-5 and TRBJ2-7, with 7 bases matching TRBD2. There are 15 residues in the CDR3. CDR1 and CDR2 (germline): SGHKS, YYEKEE (reference sequence). Here the CDR3 reads CASSLGLAGDYGQCF. DNA of the CDR3: TGTGCCAGCAGTCTGGGGCTAGCTGGGGACTACGGGCAGTGCTTC. The whole variable domain, remainder taken from reference TRBV5-5 and TRBJ2-7, is DAGVTQSPTHLIKTRGQQVTLRCSPISGHKSVSWYQQVLGQGPQFIFQYYEKEERGRGNFPDRFSARQFPNYSSELNVNALLLGDSALYLCASSLGLAGDYGQCFGPGTRLTVT.

The CDR3 loop is CASRLGGGNEQFF. CDR3 DNA sequence: TGTGCCAGCAGACTAGGGGGTGGAAATGAGCAGTTCTTC. The chain joins TRBV7-3 to TRBJ2-1, with D tentatively TRBD1 (6 bases). Germline-derived CDR1 and CDR2 are SGHTA and FQGTGA. Trimming pared 6 bases from V and 7 bases from J, leaving 13 bases between. The CDR3 consists of 13 residues.

The chain uses TRBV20-1 and TRBJ1-2; 7 positions agree with TRBD1. Germline CDR1 reads DFQATT; CDR2 reads SNEGSKA (reference sequence). CDR3 length: 13 amino acids. The trim removed 6 bases at V and 7 bases at J, leaving 11 bases unmatched. The CDR3 nucleotides read TGCAGTGCCTCGGGAGGGGGCGCGGGTGGCTACACCTTC. Translating gives CSASGGGAGGYTF.

A note on this clone: A junction end diverges from the germline sequence, so it may reflect a read error. The chain combines TRBV10-3 with TRBJ2-1; D may match TRBD1 or TRBD2 (5 bases each). Germline-derived CDR1 and CDR2 are ENHRY and SYGVKD. This CDR3 region has 16 residues. CDR3 coding DNA: TGTGCCATCCGTGAAATCGAGAGGGGTGGGAGCAGTGAGCAGTTCTTC. Translating it yields CAIREIERGGSSEQFF.

CDR3 amino acids: CASSRVDSLLNYGYTF. CDR3 DNA: TGTGCCAGCAGCCGAGTAGACAGTCTTCTTAACTATGGCTACACCTTC. The chain is built from TRBV9 and TRBJ1-2, with a tentative D call TRBD1 (5 bases). The CDR3 is 16 residues long. The V end lost 4 bases, the J end lost 1 base, and 17 bases lay between the germline ends. Per germline, CDR1 SGDLS and CDR2 YYNGEE.